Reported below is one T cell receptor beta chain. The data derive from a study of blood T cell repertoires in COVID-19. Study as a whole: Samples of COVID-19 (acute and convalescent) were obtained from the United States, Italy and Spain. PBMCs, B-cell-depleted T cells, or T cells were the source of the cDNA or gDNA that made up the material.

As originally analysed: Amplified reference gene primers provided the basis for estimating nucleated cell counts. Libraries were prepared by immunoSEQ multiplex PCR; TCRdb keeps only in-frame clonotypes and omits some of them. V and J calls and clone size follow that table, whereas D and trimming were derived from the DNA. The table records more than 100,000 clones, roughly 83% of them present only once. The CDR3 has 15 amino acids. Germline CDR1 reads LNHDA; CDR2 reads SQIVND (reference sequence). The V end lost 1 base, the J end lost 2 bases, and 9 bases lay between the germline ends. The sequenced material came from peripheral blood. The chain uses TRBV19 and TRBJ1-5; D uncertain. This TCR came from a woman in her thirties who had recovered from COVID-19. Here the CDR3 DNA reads TGTGCCAGTAGTATAGTGGAGGGAGGCAATCAGCCCCAGCATTTT. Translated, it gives CASSIVEGGNQPQHF.